This TCR beta chain comes out of a study of blood T cell repertoires in COVID-19. Turning to the study itself: In each case, the material was cDNA or gDNA derived from T cells, B-cell-depleted T cells, or PBMCs.

How the authors handled the data: Nucleated cell number was recorded as an estimate derived from reference gene primer amplification. TCRdb's table, derived via immunoSEQ multiplex PCR, lists solely in-frame clones and lacks some. The V and J calls and clone size come from that table; D and trimming were worked out from the DNA. The table includes 75,000 or so clones, around 90% detected once. Looked up from germline, CDR1 is LNHDA and CDR2 is SQIVND (reference sequence). Trimming removed 7 bases at V and 1 base at J, with 13 bases between. CDR3 size: 15 residues. V usage is TRBV19 and J usage is TRBJ2-2; D might be TRBD1 (6 bases). This sequence was found in a man aged 45-65 years with acute or convalescent COVID-19. Specimen: peripheral blood. CDR3 sequence (DNA): TGTGCCAGTAATCCCGGGACAATGAACACCGGGGAGCTGTTTTTT. Translated: CASNPGTMNTGELFF.